These 5 T cell receptor beta chains came from one sample sequenced in a study of beta chain features in type 1 diabetes. Expressed TCRB transcripts were sequenced because the isolated RNA had all been reverse transcribed beforehand. Sequenced by immunoSEQ multiplex PCR; TCRdb stores in-frame clones only, minus some. The top ten clones hold 0.09% to 0.095% of a sample with hundreds of thousands of clones, roughly 16% of them seen once. Sample: naive CD4+ T cells from blood. The receptors here all came from a man younger than 35 in good health.

The chain uses TRBV5-4 and TRBJ2-1; TRBD2 aligns across 7 bases. This CDR3 has 17 amino acids. Germline CDR1 is SGHNT and CDR2 is YYREEE (reference sequence). Trimming cost V 0 bases and J 5 bases; bases outside gene matches: 11. CDR3 coding DNA: TGTGCCAGCAGCTTGGTGGGGGGGTTGAACCCGAACAATGAGCAGTTCTTC. Translation gives CASSLVGGLNPNNEQFF.

The chain joins TRBV7-2 to TRBJ2-7, with a tentative D call TRBD1 (6 bases). CDR1 is SGHTA and CDR2 is FQGNSA in the germline V gene. The length of the CDR3 is 13 residues. Trimming left V 3 bases short and J 11 bases short, with 17 bases between. CDR3 loop: CASSLGQQEDKYF. CDR3 DNA sequence: TGTGCCAGCAGCTTGGGACAACAGGAAGATAAGTACTTC.

This clone has only a few counts. The rearrangement uses TRBV27 and TRBJ2-5; weak D call: TRBD2 (6 bases). The germline gives CDR1 MNHEY, CDR2 SMNVEV (reference sequence). The CDR3 is 15 residues long. The V end was cut by 2 bases, the J end by 4 bases, with 14 bases between. CDR3 DNA sequence: TGTGCCAGCAGTTTAGCTGCGGGACGCCCAGAGACCCAGTACTTC. Translated, it gives CASSLAAGRPETQYF.

The V gene is TRBV9, the J gene TRBJ2-6, with a tentative D call TRBD2 (5 bases). CDR1 and CDR2 from the germline V gene are SGDLS and YYNGEE. V was shortened by 5 bases and J by 2 bases, with 20 bases between the two germline ends. The CDR3 covers 18 residues. CDR3: CASRRLRESVPGANVLTF. CDR3 coding DNA: TGTGCCAGCAGGCGCCTCCGGGAATCAGTCCCTGGGGCCAACGTCCTGACTTTC.

The chain joins TRBV7-9 to TRBJ2-7; TRBD2 aligns across 7 bases. Germline CDR1 and CDR2: SEHNR and FQNEAQ (reference sequence). The junction had 4 bases not matched to a gene; V was cut back by 5 bases and J by 6 bases. The CDR3 covers 12 residues. CDR3 amino acids: CASSQTGGEQYF. The CDR3 nucleotides are TGTGCCAGCAGCCAGACGGGGGGCGAGCAGTACTTC.